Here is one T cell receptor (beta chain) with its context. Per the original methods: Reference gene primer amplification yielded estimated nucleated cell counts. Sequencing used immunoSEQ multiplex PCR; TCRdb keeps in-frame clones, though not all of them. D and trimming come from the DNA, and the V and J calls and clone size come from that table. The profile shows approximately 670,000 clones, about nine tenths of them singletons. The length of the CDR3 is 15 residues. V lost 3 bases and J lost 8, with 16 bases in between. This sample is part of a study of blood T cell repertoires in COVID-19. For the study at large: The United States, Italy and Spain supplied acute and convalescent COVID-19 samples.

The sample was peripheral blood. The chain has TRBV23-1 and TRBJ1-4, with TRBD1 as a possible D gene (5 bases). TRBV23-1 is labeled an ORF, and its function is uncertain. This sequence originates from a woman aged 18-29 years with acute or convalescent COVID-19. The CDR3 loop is CASSHPRGFGEKLFF. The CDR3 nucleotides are TGCGCCAGCAGTCACCCCCGGGGGTTCGGGGAAAAACTGTTTTTT.